This TCR beta chain was recovered during a study of OX40 agonist ivuxolimab in advanced cancers. Method: immunoSEQ multiplex PCR; TCRdb's copy keeps in-frame clones and lacks some. The data hold 40,000 to 60,000 clones, with less than 85% observed a single time. The CDR3 is 14 amino acids. CDR1 and CDR2 (germline): SGHTA, FQGNSA. V lost 5 bases to trimming and J lost 5 bases, with 12 bases between them. This sequence joins TRBV7-2 and TRBJ2-2, with a possible D match to TRBD2 (6 bases). The input for sequencing was CD4+ or CD8+ T cells sorted from blood, taken in a trial of the OX40 agonist ivuxolimab. This TCR came from an adult with an advanced solid tumor such as melanoma, head and neck, liver or kidney cancer. The CDR3 DNA sequence: TGTGCCAGCAGCGCCGGGGGATTTACCGGGGAGCTGTTTTTT. The encoded protein is CASSAGGFTGELFF.